Below, 20 T cell receptor beta chains from the same sample are listed, as sequenced in a study of shared clonotypes between healthy human individuals. Clones were read by immunoSEQ multiplex PCR, and TCRdb kept only the in-frame ones, dropping some. Of around 2,000,000 clones listed, 95% are singletons. Source material: naive CD4+ T cells sorted from blood. Subset noted: CD45RA+ positively selected. Receptor source: a man aged 18 to 35 in good health.

The chain carries TRBV19 and TRBJ1-1, with a weak D call TRBD1 (6 bases). The CDR3 has 13 amino acids. V was trimmed by 7 bases and J by 2 bases, leaving 11 bases between them. In germline, CDR1 is LNHDA, CDR2 SQIVND (reference sequence). The CDR3 protein is CASTVTGNTEAFF. CDR3 DNA sequence: TGTGCCAGTACTGTGACAGGAAACACTGAAGCTTTCTTT.

The chain employs TRBV18 and TRBJ1-5; D remains ambiguous. Germline V lookup: CDR1 KGHSH, CDR2 LQKENI. The CDR3 covers 14 residues. V was pared by 2 bases and J by 0 bases, with 5 bases between. This CDR3 is CASSPENSNQPQHF. The DNA for the CDR3 is TGTGCCAGCTCACCAGAGAATAGCAATCAGCCCCAGCATTTT.

The chain employs TRBV4-1 and TRBJ2-7; 7 nucleotides align to TRBD1. V lost 2 bases, J lost 2 bases, and 6 bases stayed unmatched. This CDR3 has 15 residues. CDR1 is MGHRA, CDR2 YSYEKL, per germline. Here the CDR3 DNA reads TGCGCCAGCAGCCAACCTAGGACAGGAGCCTACGAGCAGTACTTC. As protein: CASSQPRTGAYEQYF.

A remark on this clone: Within the sample, other DNA sequences also encode this same CDR3. The genes are TRBV18 and TRBJ1-5; D gene unclear. Germline assignment: CDR1 KGHSH and CDR2 LQKENI. The CDR3 totals 13 residues. The ends were cut back, 3 bases at V and 5 bases at J, with 8 bases in the middle. CDR3 loop: CASSPGGDQPQHF. The CDR3, as DNA: TGTGCCAGCTCACCTGGCGGAGATCAGCCCCAGCATTTT.

Of note for this clone: One end of the junction does not line up with germline, which may come from a read error. The rearrangement uses TRBV2 and TRBJ2-7, with TRBD2 identical over 7 bases. The CDR3 runs 14 residues. CDR1 and CDR2 from the germline V gene are SNHLY and FYNNEI. The CDR3 region has the DNA TGTGCCAGCAGTGAAGCGTTTAATACGGGGAGGGGATTCTTC. As protein: CASSEAFNTGRGFF.

This chain connects TRBV19 to TRBJ2-1, with 7 bases aligning to TRBD2. Unmatched junction bases numbered 6, after V lost 5 bases and J lost 2 bases. This CDR3 has 15 residues. Germline CDR1 is LNHDA and CDR2 is SQIVND (reference sequence). The chain's CDR3 is CASSLAVNTYNEQFF. The DNA for the CDR3 is TGTGCCAGTAGTCTAGCGGTGAACACCTACAATGAGCAGTTCTTC. Variable domain in full (rest from reference TRBV19 and TRBJ2-1): DGGITQSPKYLFRKEGQNVTLSCEQNLNHDAMYWYRQDPGQGLRLIYYSQIVNDFQKGDIAEGYSVSREKKESFPLTVTSAQKNPTAFYLCASSLAVNTYNEQFFGPGTRLTVL.

The V gene is TRBV20-1, the J gene TRBJ2-5, with no clear D. Deletions cut 4 bases from V and 4 bases from J, with 7 bases between. The CDR3 consists of 11 residues. Germline V lookup: CDR1 DFQATT, CDR2 SNEGSKA (reference sequence). The CDR3 region has the DNA TGCAGTGCTAATAAACCAGAGACCCAGTACTTC. It yields the protein CSANKPETQYF.

The chain uses TRBV10-2 and TRBJ2-5; 8 positions agree with TRBD1. There are 13 residues in the CDR3. Looked up from germline, CDR1 is WSHSY and CDR2 is SAAADI. J gave up 5 bases and V 9 bases, and 8 bases lay outside the gene matches. CDR3 nucleotide sequence: TGCGCCAGTCGGACAGGGCTTATGGAGACCCAGTACTTC. The encoded protein is CASRTGLMETQYF.

This clone was seen a single time. The chain couples TRBV7-9 to TRBJ2-1; TRBD1 matches at 8 bases. Germline CDR1 reads SEHNR; CDR2 reads FQNEAQ (reference sequence). The CDR3 covers 14 residues. V lost 3 bases and J lost 5; bases outside the gene matches: 3. Here the CDR3 reads CASSFGTGDNEQFF. DNA for the CDR3: TGTGCCAGCAGCTTTGGGACAGGCGACAATGAGCAGTTCTTC. Based on the CDR3 plus reference TRBV7-9 and TRBJ2-1, the full variable domain is DTGVSQNPRHKITKRGQNVTFRCDPISEHNRLYWYRQTLGQGPEFLTYFQNEAQLEKSRLLSDRFSAERPKGSFSTLEIQRTEQGDSAMYLCASSFGTGDNEQFFGPGTRLTVL.

The gene calls are TRBV6-5 and TRBJ1-1; 7 nucleotides agree with TRBD1. The germline gives CDR1 MNHEY, CDR2 SVGAGI. This CDR3 is 14 amino acids long. After removal of 6 bases from V and 3 bases from J, the junction contained 7 bases not matched to a gene. Here the CDR3 DNA reads TGTGCCAGCAGGACTCCTGGGACAGACACTGAAGCTTTCTTT. Translated: CASRTPGTDTEAFF.

V usage is TRBV5-8 and J usage is TRBJ1-1; D is undetermined. The germline V gene has CDR1 SGHTS and CDR2 YDEGEE. The germline V and J ends were trimmed by 0 bases and 0 bases, with 6 bases remaining between them. CDR3 length: 14 amino acids. CDR3 nucleotide sequence: TGTGCCAGCAGCTTGGGACCGATGAACACTGAAGCTTTCTTT. Translation: CASSLGPMNTEAFF.

The chain is built from TRBV9 and TRBJ2-7; 8 bases match TRBD2. This CDR3 has 15 residues. The germline V gene has CDR1 SGDLS and CDR2 YYNGEE. Trimming removed 0 bases from V and 6 bases from J; junction bases left unmatched: 8. This CDR3 reads CASSVDRLAGSEQYF. CDR3 bases: TGTGCCAGCAGCGTAGACCGCCTAGCGGGCTCCGAGCAGTACTTC.

The chain joins TRBV5-4 to TRBJ2-2, with 10 bases lining up with TRBD2. V was pared by 3 bases and J by 5 bases, with 7 bases of the junction left unmatched. The CDR3 spans 16 residues. Germline assignment: CDR1 SGHNT and CDR2 YYREEE (reference sequence). CDR3 coding DNA: TGTGCCAGCAGCTCCCCCACTAGCGGGATTACCGGGGAGCTGTTTTTT. Protein: CASSSPTSGITGELFF. The full variable domain, with the rest looked up from reference TRBV5-4 and TRBJ2-2, is ETGVTQSPTHLIKTRGQQVTLRCSSQSGHNTVSWYQQALGQGPQFIFQYYREEENGRGNFPPRFSGLQFPNYSSELNVNALELDDSALYLCASSSPTSGITGELFFGEGSRLTVL.

In regard to this clone: Different DNA sequences within this sample yield the same CDR3. The V and J genes are TRBV6-5 and TRBJ1-5; 9 bases are shared with TRBD1. J gave up 2 bases and V 4 bases, and 3 bases lay outside the gene matches. Germline CDR1 and CDR2: MNHEY and SVGAGI. CDR3 length: 15 residues. In DNA, the CDR3 is TGTGCCAGCAGTTTACAGGGGGCTGGCAATCAGCCCCAGCATTTT. Its protein is CASSLQGAGNQPQHF.

The CDR3: CSVEDPGEPQHF. DNA of the CDR3: TGCAGCGTTGAAGATCCTGGGGAGCCCCAGCATTTT. This sequence joins TRBV29-1 and TRBJ1-5; D not certain. Germline V gene data show CDR1 as SQVTM and CDR2 as ANQGSEA. Trimming pared 0 bases from V and 8 bases from J, leaving 8 bases between. The CDR3 spans 12 residues.

V gene TRBV18 combines with J gene TRBJ1-6, with 7 bases identical to TRBD1. This CDR3 is built from 16 residues. Germline V lookup: CDR1 KGHSH, CDR2 LQKENI. V lost 0 bases, J lost 10 bases, and 9 bases stayed unmatched. The CDR3 here is CASSPPLGQVGSPLHF. CDR3 DNA: TGTGCCAGCTCACCACCCCTAGGACAGGTTGGATCACCCCTCCACTTT. The full variable domain, its missing parts supplied by reference TRBV18 and TRBJ1-6, is NAGVMQNPRHLVRRRGQEARLRCSPMKGHSHVYWYRQLPEEGLKFMVYLQKENIIDESGMPKERFSAEFPKEGPSILRIQQVVRGDSAAYFCASSPPLGQVGSPLHFGNGTRLTVT.

V and J are TRBV10-2 and TRBJ2-1; 8 bases are shared with TRBD2. The CDR3 is made up of 14 amino acids. Germline lookup yields CDR1 WSHSY and CDR2 SAAADI. V was pared by 6 bases and J by 7 bases, with 8 bases of the junction left unmatched. The CDR3, as DNA: TGCGCCAGCAGGACCGGGACTAGTCTGAATGAGCAGTTCTTC. It yields the protein CASRTGTSLNEQFF.

This clone was seen once. The chain carries TRBV4-1 and TRBJ1-1; 7 bases are a match to TRBD1. V dropped 1 base and J dropped 5; count of bases not matched to a gene: 4. The CDR3 consists of 14 residues. The germline V gene encodes CDR1 MGHRA and CDR2 YSYEKL. Written as DNA, the CDR3 is TGCGCCAGCAGCCAAGGACCAGGGGGGACTGAAGCTTTCTTT. Protein: CASSQGPGGTEAFF.

Points on this clone: A much larger clonotype is one base distant, so this may be a read error. The chain uses TRBV7-2 and TRBJ2-2; 7 positions match TRBD2. Germline CDR1 is SGHTA and CDR2 is FQGNSA. This CDR3 has 15 residues. Germline trimming cut 1 base from V and 7 bases from J; bases unmatched to any gene: 6. The CDR3 DNA is TGTGCCAGCAGCTTAGAGGGACTATCCGTCGGGGAGCTGTTTTTT. Its translation: CASSLEGLSVGELFF.

This chain joins TRBV7-2 and TRBJ1-4, with a weak D call TRBD1 (6 bases). The CDR3 covers 13 residues. Germline CDR1 reads SGHTA; CDR2 reads FQGNSA. V shed 3 bases and J shed 7 bases, with 9 bases lying between them. The CDR3 bases are TGTGCCAGCAGCTTGGGACATCGTGAAAAACTGTTTTTT. It translates to CASSLGHREKLFF.